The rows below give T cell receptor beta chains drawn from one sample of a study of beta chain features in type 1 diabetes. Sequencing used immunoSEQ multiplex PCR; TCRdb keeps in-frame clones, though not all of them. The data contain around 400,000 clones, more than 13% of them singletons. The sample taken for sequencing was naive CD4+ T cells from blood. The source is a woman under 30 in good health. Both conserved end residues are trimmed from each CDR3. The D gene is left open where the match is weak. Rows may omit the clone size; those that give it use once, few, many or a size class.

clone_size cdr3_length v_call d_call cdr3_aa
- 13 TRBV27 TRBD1 ASSFRDSHNQPQH
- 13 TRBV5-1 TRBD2 ASWDAGVVTGELF
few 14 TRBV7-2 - ASSLRGILAKNIQY
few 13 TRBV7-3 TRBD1 ASSLRGGGDYGYT
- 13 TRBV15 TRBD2 ATSPGTRNQETQY
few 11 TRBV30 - AWSGQSTDTQY
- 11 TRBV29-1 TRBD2 SARTSPYNEQF
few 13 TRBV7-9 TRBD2 ASAPRGLAVYEQY
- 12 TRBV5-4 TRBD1 ASSFTGGNQPQH
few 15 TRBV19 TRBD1 ASSIDRGRFSDQPQH
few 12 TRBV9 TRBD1 ASSVEGQLYEQY
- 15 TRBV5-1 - ASSLGLVGLTGDEQF
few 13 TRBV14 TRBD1 ARTGTGFESYGYT